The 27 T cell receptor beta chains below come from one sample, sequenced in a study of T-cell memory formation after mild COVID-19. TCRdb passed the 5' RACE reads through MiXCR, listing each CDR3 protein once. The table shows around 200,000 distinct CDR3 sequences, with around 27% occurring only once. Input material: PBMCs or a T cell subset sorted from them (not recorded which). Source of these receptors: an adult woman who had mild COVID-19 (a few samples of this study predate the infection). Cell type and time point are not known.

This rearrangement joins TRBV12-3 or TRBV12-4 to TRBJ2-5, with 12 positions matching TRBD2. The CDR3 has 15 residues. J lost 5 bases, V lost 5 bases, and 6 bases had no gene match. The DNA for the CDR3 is TGTGCCAGCAGTCGACTAGCGGGAGTATGGGAGACCCAGTACTTC. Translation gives CASSRLAGVWETQYF.

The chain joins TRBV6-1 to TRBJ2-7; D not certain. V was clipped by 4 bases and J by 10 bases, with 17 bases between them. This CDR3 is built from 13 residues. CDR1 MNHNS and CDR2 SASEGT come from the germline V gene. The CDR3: CASSGGIRLDQYF. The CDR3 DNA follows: TGTGCCAGCAGTGGGGGTATTCGGCTGGACCAGTACTTC.

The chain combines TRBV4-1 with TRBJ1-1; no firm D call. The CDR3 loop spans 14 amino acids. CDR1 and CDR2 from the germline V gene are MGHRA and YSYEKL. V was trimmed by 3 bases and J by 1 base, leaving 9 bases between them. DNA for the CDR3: TGCGCCAGCAGCCAGATGGAAGGGAACACTGAAGCTTTCTTT. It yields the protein CASSQMEGNTEAFF.

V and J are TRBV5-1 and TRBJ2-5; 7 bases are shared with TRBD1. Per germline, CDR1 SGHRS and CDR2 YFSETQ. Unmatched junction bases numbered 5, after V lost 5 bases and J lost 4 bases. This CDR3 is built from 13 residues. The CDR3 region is CASRQGRRETQYF. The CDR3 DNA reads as TGCGCCAGCAGACAGGGGCGGAGAGAGACCCAGTACTTC.

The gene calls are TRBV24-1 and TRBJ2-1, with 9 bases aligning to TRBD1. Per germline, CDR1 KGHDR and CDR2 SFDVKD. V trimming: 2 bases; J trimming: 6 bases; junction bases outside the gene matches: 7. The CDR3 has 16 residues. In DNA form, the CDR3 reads TGTGCCACCAGTGATTCCGGACAGGGGCTGGGCAATGAGCAGTTCTTC. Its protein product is CATSDSGQGLGNEQFF.

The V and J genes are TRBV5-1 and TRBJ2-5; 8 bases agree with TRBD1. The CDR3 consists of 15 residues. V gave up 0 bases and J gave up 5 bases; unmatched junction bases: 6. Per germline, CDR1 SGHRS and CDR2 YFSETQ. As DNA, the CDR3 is TGCGCCAGCAGCTTGGGGACAGGGAAGCGGGAGACCCAGTACTTC. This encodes CASSLGTGKRETQYF. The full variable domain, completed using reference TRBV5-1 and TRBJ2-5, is KAGVTQTPRYLIKTRGQQVTLSCSPISGHRSVSWYQQTPGQGLQFLFEYFSETQRNKGNFPGRFSGRQFSNSRSEMNVSTLELGDSALYLCASSLGTGKRETQYFGPGTRLLVL.

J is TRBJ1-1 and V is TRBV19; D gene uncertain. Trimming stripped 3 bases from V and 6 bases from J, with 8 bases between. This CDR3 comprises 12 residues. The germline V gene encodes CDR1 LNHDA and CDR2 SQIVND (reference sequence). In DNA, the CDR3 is TGTGCCAGTAGTATTTCGGTCGCTGAAGCTTTCTTT. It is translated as CASSISVAEAFF.

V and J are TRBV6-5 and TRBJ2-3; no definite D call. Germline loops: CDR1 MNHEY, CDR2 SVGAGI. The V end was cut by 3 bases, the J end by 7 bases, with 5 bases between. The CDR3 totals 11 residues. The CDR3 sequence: CASSYIHTQYF. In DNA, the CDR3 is TGTGCCAGCAGTTATATCCATACGCAGTATTTT.

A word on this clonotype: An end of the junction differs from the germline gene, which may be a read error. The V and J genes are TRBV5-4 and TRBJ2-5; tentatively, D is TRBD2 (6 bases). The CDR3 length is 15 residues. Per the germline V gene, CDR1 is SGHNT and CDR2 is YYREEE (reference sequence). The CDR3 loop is CASSLGGGPSETQYF. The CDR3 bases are TGTGCCAGCAGCTTGGGTGGAGGGCCCAGTGAGACACAGTACTTC.

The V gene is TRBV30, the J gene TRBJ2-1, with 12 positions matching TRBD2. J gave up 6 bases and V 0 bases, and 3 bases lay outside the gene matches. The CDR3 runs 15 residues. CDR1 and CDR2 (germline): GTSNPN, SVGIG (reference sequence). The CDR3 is CAWSVLGLAGNEQFF. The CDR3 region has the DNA TGTGCCTGGAGTGTCCTGGGACTAGCGGGCAATGAGCAGTTCTTC.

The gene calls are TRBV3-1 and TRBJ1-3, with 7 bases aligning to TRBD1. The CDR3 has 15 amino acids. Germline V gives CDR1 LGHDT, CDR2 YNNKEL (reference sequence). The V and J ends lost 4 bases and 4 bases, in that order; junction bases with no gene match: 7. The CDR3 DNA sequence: TGTGCCAGCAGCCTCCAGACAGGGTCAGGAAACACCATATATTTT. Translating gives CASSLQTGSGNTIYF.

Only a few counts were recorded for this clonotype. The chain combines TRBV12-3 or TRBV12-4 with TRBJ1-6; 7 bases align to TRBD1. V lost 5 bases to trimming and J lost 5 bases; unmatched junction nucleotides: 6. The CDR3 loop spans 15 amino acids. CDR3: CASSRQQGNNSPLHF. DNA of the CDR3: TGTGCCAGCAGTCGACAACAGGGGAATAATTCACCCCTCCACTTT.

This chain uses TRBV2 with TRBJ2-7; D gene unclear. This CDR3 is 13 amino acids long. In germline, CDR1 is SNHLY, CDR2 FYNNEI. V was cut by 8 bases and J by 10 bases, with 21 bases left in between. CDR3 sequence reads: CASAAAVRMFQYF. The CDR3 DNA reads TGTGCCAGCGCCGCCGCGGTTCGGATGTTCCAGTACTTC.

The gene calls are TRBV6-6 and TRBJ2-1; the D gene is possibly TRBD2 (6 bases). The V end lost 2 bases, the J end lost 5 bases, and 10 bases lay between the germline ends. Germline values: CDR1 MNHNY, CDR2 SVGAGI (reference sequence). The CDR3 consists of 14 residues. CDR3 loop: CASSYPGGNNEQFF. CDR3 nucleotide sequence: TGTGCCAGCAGTTACCCCGGAGGGAACAATGAGCAGTTCTTC.

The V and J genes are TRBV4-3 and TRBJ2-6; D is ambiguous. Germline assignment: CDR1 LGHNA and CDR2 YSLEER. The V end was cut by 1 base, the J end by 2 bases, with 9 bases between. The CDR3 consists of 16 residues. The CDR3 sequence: CASSQGPLTGANVLTF. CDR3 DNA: TGCGCCAGCAGCCAAGGTCCCCTTACTGGGGCCAACGTCCTGACTTTC.

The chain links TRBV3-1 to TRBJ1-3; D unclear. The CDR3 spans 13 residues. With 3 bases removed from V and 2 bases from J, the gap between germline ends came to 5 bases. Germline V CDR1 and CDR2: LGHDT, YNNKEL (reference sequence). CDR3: CASSQVTGNTIYF. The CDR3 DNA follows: TGTGCCAGCAGCCAGGTCACTGGAAACACCATATATTTT.

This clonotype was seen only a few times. This CDR3 reads CASGGREQYF. CDR3 sequence (DNA): TGTGCCAGCGGCGGCCGGGAGCAGTACTTC. V usage is TRBV9 and J usage is TRBJ2-7; D not resolved. The germline CDR1 and CDR2 sequences are SGDLS and YYNGEE. Trimming left V 7 bases short and J 7 bases short, with 9 bases between. The length of the CDR3 is 10 residues. Full variable domain (missing parts from reference TRBV9 and TRBJ2-7): DSGVTQTPKHLITATGQRVTLRCSPRSGDLSVYWYQQSLDQGLQFLIQYYNGEERAKGNILERFSAQQFPDLHSELNLSSLELGDSALYFCASGGREQYFGPGTRLTVT.

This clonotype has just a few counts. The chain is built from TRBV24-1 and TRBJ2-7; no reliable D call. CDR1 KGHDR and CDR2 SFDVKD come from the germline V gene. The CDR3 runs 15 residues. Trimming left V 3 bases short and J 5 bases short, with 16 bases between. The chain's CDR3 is CATSDGLQSRNEQYF. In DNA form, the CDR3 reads TGTGCCACCAGTGATGGTCTACAGTCCAGAAACGAGCAGTACTTC.

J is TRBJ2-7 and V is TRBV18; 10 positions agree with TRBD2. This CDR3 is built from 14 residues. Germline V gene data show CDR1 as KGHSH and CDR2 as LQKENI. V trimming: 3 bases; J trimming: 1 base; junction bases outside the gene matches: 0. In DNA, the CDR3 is TGTGCCAGCTCACCGACTAGCGGGTCCTACGAGCAGTACTTC. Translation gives CASSPTSGSYEQYF. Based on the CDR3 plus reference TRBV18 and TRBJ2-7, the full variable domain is NAGVMQNPRHLVRRRGQEARLRCSPMKGHSHVYWYRQLPEEGLKFMVYLQKENIIDESGMPKERFSAEFPKEGPSILRIQQVVRGDSAAYFCASSPTSGSYEQYFGPGTRLTVT.

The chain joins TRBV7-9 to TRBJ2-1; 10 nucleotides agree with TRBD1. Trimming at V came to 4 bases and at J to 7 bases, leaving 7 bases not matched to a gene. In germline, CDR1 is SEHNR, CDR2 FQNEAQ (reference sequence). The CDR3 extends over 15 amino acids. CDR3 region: CASSSGGTGANEQFF. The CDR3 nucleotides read TGTGCCAGCAGCTCAGGAGGGACAGGGGCTAATGAGCAGTTCTTC.

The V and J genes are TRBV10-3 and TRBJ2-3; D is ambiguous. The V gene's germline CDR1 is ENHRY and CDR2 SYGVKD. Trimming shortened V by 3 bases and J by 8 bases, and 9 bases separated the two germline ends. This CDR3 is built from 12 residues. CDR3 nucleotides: TGTGCCATCAGTGACCCCGCCGGTACGCAGTATTTT. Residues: CAISDPAGTQYF.

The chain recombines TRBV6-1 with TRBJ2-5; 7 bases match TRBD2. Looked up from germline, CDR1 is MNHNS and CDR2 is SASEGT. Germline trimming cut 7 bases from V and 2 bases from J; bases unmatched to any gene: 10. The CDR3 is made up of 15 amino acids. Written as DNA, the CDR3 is TGTGCCAGCACGCCGGTCGCGGGGGATCAAGAGACCCAGTACTTC. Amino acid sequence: CASTPVAGDQETQYF.

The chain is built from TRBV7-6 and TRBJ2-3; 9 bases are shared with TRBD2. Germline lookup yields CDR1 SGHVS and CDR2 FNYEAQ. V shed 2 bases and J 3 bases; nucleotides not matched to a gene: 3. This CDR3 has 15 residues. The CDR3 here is CASSLSSGRTDTQYF. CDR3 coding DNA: TGTGCCAGCAGCTTAAGTAGCGGGAGAACAGATACGCAGTATTTT.

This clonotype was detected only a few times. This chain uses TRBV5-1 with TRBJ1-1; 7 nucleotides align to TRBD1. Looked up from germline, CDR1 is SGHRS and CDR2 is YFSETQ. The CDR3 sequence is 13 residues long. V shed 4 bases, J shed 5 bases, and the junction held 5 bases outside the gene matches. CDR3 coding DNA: TGCGCCAGCAGCGTCCGGGACAGAACTGAAGCTTTCTTT. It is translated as CASSVRDRTEAFF.

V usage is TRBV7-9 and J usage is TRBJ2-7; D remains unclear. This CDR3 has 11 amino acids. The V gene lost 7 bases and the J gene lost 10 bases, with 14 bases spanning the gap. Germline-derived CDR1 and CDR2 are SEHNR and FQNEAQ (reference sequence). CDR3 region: CASISARPQYF. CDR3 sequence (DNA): TGTGCCAGCATTTCTGCCCGGCCCCAGTACTTC.

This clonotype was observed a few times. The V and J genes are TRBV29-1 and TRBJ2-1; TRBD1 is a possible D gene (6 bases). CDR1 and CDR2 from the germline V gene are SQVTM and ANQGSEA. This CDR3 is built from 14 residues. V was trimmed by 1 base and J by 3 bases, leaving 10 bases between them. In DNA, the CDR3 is TGCAGCGTTGAAGGAAGGGGGAGCTACAATGAGCAGTTCTTC. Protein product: CSVEGRGSYNEQFF.

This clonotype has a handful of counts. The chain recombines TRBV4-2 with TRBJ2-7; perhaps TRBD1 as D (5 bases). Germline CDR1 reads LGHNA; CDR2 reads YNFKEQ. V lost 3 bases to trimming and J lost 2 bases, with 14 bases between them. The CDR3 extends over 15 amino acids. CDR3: CASSQDKGPPYEQYF. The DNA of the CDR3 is TGTGCCAGCAGCCAGGATAAGGGGCCCCCCTACGAGCAGTACTTC.